This TCR beta chain came from a study of T cell responses to AZD1222 COVID-19 vaccine. This CDR3 has 12 residues. Germline V gene sequence: CDR1 SGHAT, CDR2 FQNNGV. V was trimmed by 4 bases and J by 7 bases, leaving 11 bases between them. The assay was immunoSEQ multiplex PCR, and TCRdb's table has in-frame clones only and misses some. The repertoire holds about 150,000 clones, with roughly 92% as singletons. Whole-study findings and limits: Repertoires were obtained only post-peak T cell response. Donor demographics were predominantly white British with a female majority; clonal diversity may be underestimated. Reportedly, nearly half of unique spike TCRs recognized epitopes outside B.1.351/B.1.1.7 mutations.

Concerning this clone: Its antigen is still unknown.

Sequencing was performed on peripheral blood, taken on day 0 of AZD1222 vaccination. The chain employs TRBV11-2 and TRBJ2-7; perhaps TRBD2 as D (5 bases). The sequence derives from an adult in good health. This CDR3 is CASSSRRGEQYF. The CDR3 DNA sequence: TGTGCCAGCAGCTCACGCCGGGGTGAGCAGTACTTC.